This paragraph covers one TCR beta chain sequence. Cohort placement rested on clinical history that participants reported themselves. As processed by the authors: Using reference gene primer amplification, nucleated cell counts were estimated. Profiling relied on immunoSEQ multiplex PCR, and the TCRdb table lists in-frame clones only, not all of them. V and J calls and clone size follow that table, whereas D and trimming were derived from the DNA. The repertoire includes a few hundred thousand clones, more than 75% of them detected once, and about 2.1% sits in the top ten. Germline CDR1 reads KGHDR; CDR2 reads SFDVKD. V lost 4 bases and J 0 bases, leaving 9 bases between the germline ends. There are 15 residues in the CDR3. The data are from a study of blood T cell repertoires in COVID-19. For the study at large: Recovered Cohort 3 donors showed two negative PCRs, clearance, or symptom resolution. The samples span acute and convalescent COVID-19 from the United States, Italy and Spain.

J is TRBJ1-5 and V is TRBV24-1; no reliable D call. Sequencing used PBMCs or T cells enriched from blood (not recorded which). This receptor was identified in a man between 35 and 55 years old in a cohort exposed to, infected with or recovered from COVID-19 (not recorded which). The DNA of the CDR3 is TGTGCCACCAGTGAAGCCCGTAATAGCAATCAGCCCCAGCATTTT. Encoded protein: CATSEARNSNQPQHF.